Following are 27 T cell receptor beta chains from one sample sequenced in a study of beta chain features in type 1 diabetes. Overall study results and limits: A moderate, significant TCRB CDR3 shortening appeared in type 1 diabetes across four CD4+ subsets.

No antigen is known for these receptors. Expressed TCRB transcripts were sequenced because the entire RNA isolate underwent reverse transcription. Generated by immunoSEQ multiplex PCR, the TCRdb table keeps only in-frame clones and is missing some. The top ten clones hold about 0.081% of a sample with some 170,000 clones, more than 60% of them seen once. The sample comprised naive CD4+ T cells from blood. The receptor set was obtained from a man aged 30-40 years with type 1 diabetes.

V and J are TRBV11-2 and TRBJ2-2, with D hard to call. This CDR3 has 12 residues. Germline V gives CDR1 SGHAT, CDR2 FQNNGV. Trimming cost V 4 bases and J 5 bases, with 5 bases left between them. CDR3 bases: TGTGCCAGCAGCTCCTGGACCGGGGAGCTGTTTTTT. It translates to CASSSWTGELFF.

This CDR3 reads CSAPRQETQYF. The CDR3 nucleotides are TGCAGTGCGCCCAGACAAGAGACCCAGTACTTC. The chain uses TRBV20-1 and TRBJ2-5; no definite D call. This CDR3 has 11 amino acids. The V gene lost 6 bases and the J gene lost 2 bases, with 7 bases spanning the gap. The germline V gene has CDR1 DFQATT and CDR2 SNEGSKA (reference sequence).

The chain joins TRBV6-6 to TRBJ2-7; D remains ambiguous. CDR1 MNHNY and CDR2 SVGAGI come from the germline V gene (reference sequence). The CDR3 has 13 residues. The germline V and J ends were trimmed by 2 bases and 0 bases, with 5 bases remaining between them. This chain's CDR3 is CASSYPASYEQYF. The DNA of the CDR3 is TGTGCCAGCAGTTACCCGGCCTCCTACGAGCAGTACTTC.

This clone was observed a single time. This chain uses TRBV9 with TRBJ2-1; D tentatively fits TRBD1 or TRBD2 (5 bases each). The V end was cut by 4 bases, the J end by 6 bases, with 17 bases between. Germline-derived CDR1 and CDR2 are SGDLS and YYNGEE. This CDR3 contains 15 residues. The CDR3 spells CASSPRDPGGNEQFF. In DNA, the CDR3 is TGTGCCAGCAGCCCCCGGGACCCTGGGGGCAATGAGCAGTTCTTC.

The V call is TRBV30, the J call TRBJ2-1; no reliable D call. The CDR3 spans 11 residues. Per germline, CDR1 GTSNPN and CDR2 SVGIG (reference sequence). V was trimmed by 3 bases and J by 9 bases, leaving 9 bases between them. The CDR3 region is CAWSFWGEQFF. As DNA, the CDR3 is TGTGCCTGGAGCTTTTGGGGTGAGCAGTTCTTC.

As concerns this clone: The sample contains more than one DNA sequence encoding this CDR3. This chain connects TRBV7-2 to TRBJ2-3, with D perhaps matching TRBD2 (6 bases). Trimming cost V 3 bases and J 0 bases, with 7 bases left between them. This CDR3 region has 14 residues. CDR1 is SGHTA and CDR2 is FQGNSA in the germline V gene. In DNA, the CDR3 is TGTGCCAGCAGCTTGGCGGGGAGCACAGATACGCAGTATTTT. This translates into CASSLAGSTDTQYF.

Written as DNA, the CDR3 is TGTGCCAGTAGCTCCAGGAACTACAATGAGCAGTTCTTC. It yields the protein CASSSRNYNEQFF. The chain couples TRBV19 to TRBJ2-1; no definite D call. The germline V gene has CDR1 LNHDA and CDR2 SQIVND (reference sequence). Trimming took 6 bases from V and 3 from J, leaving 9 bases between them. CDR3 size: 13 residues.

This chain connects TRBV11-2 to TRBJ2-2; possibly TRBD1 for D (6 bases). The CDR3 loop spans 15 amino acids. Trimming shortened V by 5 bases and J by 7 bases, and 17 bases separated the two germline ends. CDR1 is SGHAT and CDR2 is FQNNGV in the germline V gene. CDR3 sequence: CASSLAQGRGGELFF. DNA for the CDR3: TGTGCCAGCAGCCTCGCACAGGGAAGAGGCGGGGAGCTGTTTTTT.

V and J are TRBV5-4 and TRBJ2-5; 7 bases map to TRBD2. J lost 5 bases, V lost 3 bases, and 4 bases had no gene match. The CDR3 length is 13 residues. The germline V gene encodes CDR1 SGHNT and CDR2 YYREEE (reference sequence). DNA of the CDR3: TGTGCCAGCAGCTGGACTAGTGGCGAGACCCAGTACTTC. It codes for CASSWTSGETQYF.

The chain couples TRBV4-3 to TRBJ2-5, with D perhaps TRBD2 (5 bases). This CDR3 spans 13 amino acids. Germline lookup yields CDR1 LGHNA and CDR2 YSLEER. V dropped 3 bases and J dropped 5 bases, with 10 bases sitting between them. DNA of the CDR3: TGCGCCAGCAGCCAGAGGACTGTGGAGACCCAGTACTTC. The encoded protein is CASSQRTVETQYF.

This clone was picked up a small number of times. V is TRBV4-3 and J is TRBJ1-2, with D unclear. Germline loops: CDR1 LGHNA, CDR2 YSLEER. CDR3 length: 15 amino acids. V was pared by 1 base and J by 0 bases, with 9 bases between. CDR3 DNA sequence: TGCGCCAGCAGCCAAGTGACGTTAGCTAACTATGGCTACACCTTC. Translation: CASSQVTLANYGYTF.

The chain is built from TRBV13 and TRBJ2-3; 7 positions match TRBD1. The V segment lost 5 bases and the J segment 2 bases; nucleotides outside the gene matches: 10. Germline lookup yields CDR1 PRHDT and CDR2 FYEKMQ (reference sequence). CDR3 length: 16 amino acids. This CDR3 reads CASSTTLDRVTDTQYF. In nucleotides, the CDR3 is TGTGCCAGCAGCACTACCCTCGACAGGGTCACAGATACGCAGTATTTT.

This sequence joins TRBV6-6 and TRBJ2-1; TRBD2 aligns across 8 bases. The CDR3 has 16 residues. The V and J ends lost 2 bases and 5 bases, in that order; junction bases with no gene match: 8. Germline loops: CDR1 MNHNY, CDR2 SVGAGI (reference sequence). The CDR3 bases are TGTGCCAGCAGTTACAGGGGTAGCGGGACAAACAATGAGCAGTTCTTC. This translates into CASSYRGSGTNNEQFF.

The CDR3 bases are TGTGCCTGGGACTCCGGGACAGGGGTGGATGAGCAGTTCTTC. Protein: CAWDSGTGVDEQFF. The chain recombines TRBV30 with TRBJ2-1, with 10 bases identical to TRBD1. CDR1 and CDR2 from the germline V gene are GTSNPN and SVGIG (reference sequence). V lost 5 bases to trimming and J lost 8 bases; unmatched junction nucleotides: 9. The CDR3 is made up of 14 amino acids.

The rearrangement links TRBV29-1 to TRBJ2-7, with D possibly TRBD2 on 6 matching bases. Germline assignment: CDR1 SQVTM and CDR2 ANQGSEA. Between the trimmed V and J ends, which lost 0 bases and 3 bases, there was a span of 15 bases. This CDR3 contains 15 residues. This CDR3 is CSVEEEGVQYYEQYF. In DNA, the CDR3 is TGCAGCGTTGAAGAGGAGGGAGTCCAGTACTACGAGCAGTACTTC.

V and J are TRBV7-2 and TRBJ1-1; D is unclear. Germline V lookup: CDR1 SGHTA, CDR2 FQGNSA. There are 11 residues in the CDR3. V lost 2 bases and J 6 bases, leaving 4 bases between the germline ends. The CDR3 spells CASSLRSEAFF. CDR3 nucleotides: TGTGCCAGCAGCTTAAGGTCTGAAGCTTTCTTT.

The chain employs TRBV30 and TRBJ2-7; D might be TRBD1 (5 bases). CDR3 length: 13 amino acids. The V end was cut by 6 bases, the J end by 6 bases, with 18 bases between. The germline CDR1 and CDR2 sequences are GTSNPN and SVGIG (reference sequence). CDR3: CACPKGEGSEQYF. Written as DNA, the CDR3 is TGTGCCTGCCCTAAAGGGGAAGGTAGCGAGCAGTACTTC.

The genes are TRBV4-3 and TRBJ2-2, with 7 positions matching TRBD1. The V gene's germline CDR1 is LGHNA and CDR2 YSLEER. The CDR3 totals 16 residues. The V and J ends lost 3 bases and 0 bases, in that order; junction bases with no gene match: 4. CDR3 in DNA: TGCGCCAGCAGCCACCAGACAGGGACGAACACCGGGGAGCTGTTTTTT. This gives the protein CASSHQTGTNTGELFF.

The rearrangement uses TRBV7-2 and TRBJ1-1; D is undetermined. CDR3 length equals 11 residues. The germline V gene encodes CDR1 SGHTA and CDR2 FQGNSA. Deletions cut 6 bases from V and 1 base from J, with 3 bases between. In nucleotides, the CDR3 is TGTGCCAGCAGGGAGAACACTGAAGCTTTCTTT. This translates into CASRENTEAFF.

J is TRBJ1-1 and V is TRBV30; 7 positions agree with TRBD1. Unmatched junction bases numbered 6, after V lost 5 bases and J lost 6 bases. CDR3 length: 12 amino acids. CDR1 is GTSNPN, CDR2 SVGIG, per germline (reference sequence). The chain's CDR3 is CAWGKTGSEAFF. DNA for the CDR3: TGTGCCTGGGGTAAGACAGGGTCTGAAGCTTTCTTT.

The chain carries TRBV28 and TRBJ2-5; TRBD2 agrees at 7 bases. CDR1 is MDHEN and CDR2 is SYDVKM in the germline V gene. Trimming removed 1 base from V and 7 bases from J; junction bases left unmatched: 12. The CDR3 runs 16 residues. CDR3 sequence (DNA): TGTGCCAGCAGTTTATTACCAGCGGGGAAGGGTGGGACCCAGTACTTC. As protein: CASSLLPAGKGGTQYF.

This clone was found a few times. V and J are TRBV30 and TRBJ1-2; tentatively, D is TRBD1 (5 bases). This CDR3 is built from 11 residues. Germline V gene sequence: CDR1 GTSNPN, CDR2 SVGIG (reference sequence). V was cut by 5 bases and J by 6 bases, with 10 bases left in between. The CDR3 loop reads CAWRTGDGYTF. CDR3 in DNA: TGTGCCTGGCGCACAGGAGATGGCTACACCTTC.

This clone has a single count. The chain employs TRBV18 and TRBJ2-7, with 12 positions matching TRBD1. The CDR3 is 16 residues long. CDR1 and CDR2 (germline): KGHSH, LQKENI. The V segment lost 5 bases and the J segment 6 bases; nucleotides outside the gene matches: 11. The CDR3 loop is CASSTVGRDRGLEQYF. Written as DNA, the CDR3 is TGTGCCAGCTCAACGGTTGGACGGGACAGGGGGCTCGAGCAGTACTTC.

This clone was picked up a small number of times. V gene TRBV5-4 combines with J gene TRBJ2-6; weak D call: TRBD2 (6 bases). V was pared by 6 bases and J by 0 bases, with 19 bases between. Germline loops: CDR1 SGHNT, CDR2 YYREEE (reference sequence). The CDR3 has 18 amino acids. CDR3 residues: CASTARELLGSGANVLTF. The CDR3 DNA reads TGTGCCAGCACGGCCCGGGAGCTACTAGGCTCTGGGGCCAACGTCCTGACTTTC.

This clone has a single count. J is TRBJ2-7 and V is TRBV2; TRBD2 matches at 7 bases. The V gene end was trimmed by 7 bases and the J gene end by 3 bases; junction bases not matched to a gene: 9. The CDR3 is made up of 14 amino acids. The V gene's germline CDR1 is SNHLY and CDR2 FYNNEI. CDR3 nucleotide sequence: TGTGCCAGCACCCGGGGGGACGGAGGCTACGAGCAGTACTTC. Its protein is CASTRGDGGYEQYF.

This chain uses TRBV9 with TRBJ2-3; 8 nucleotides align to TRBD1. Trimming removed 0 bases from V and 1 base from J; junction bases left unmatched: 4. Germline V gives CDR1 SGDLS, CDR2 YYNGEE. This CDR3 comprises 16 residues. The CDR3 DNA sequence: TGTGCCAGCAGCGTAGCTCCAGGGGGCGGCACAGATACGCAGTATTTT. This translates into CASSVAPGGGTDTQYF.

V gene TRBV9 combines with J gene TRBJ2-3; 9 bases are a match to TRBD1. This CDR3 spans 17 amino acids. Germline assignment: CDR1 SGDLS and CDR2 YYNGEE. V lost 4 bases and J lost 2; bases outside the gene matches: 11. The CDR3 bases are TGTGCCAGCAGCAGTATTTTCCGGGACAGGGCCACAGATACGCAGTATTTT. It translates to CASSSIFRDRATDTQYF.